The 22 T cell receptor beta chains listed next were all sequenced from one sample in a study of cytomegalovirus exposure and HLA in healthy donors. It was with 60 Vbeta and 13 Jbeta primers that the PCR ran. Clones were read by immunoSEQ multiplex PCR, and TCRdb kept only the in-frame ones, dropping some. The sample lists about 120,000 clones; over 60% were seen once. The sequencing input was PBMCs. These receptor sequences come from a man younger than 30 in good health and CMV-seropositive.

The chain is built from TRBV6-1 and TRBJ2-7; 9 positions match TRBD2. CDR1 is MNHNS and CDR2 is SASEGT in the germline V gene. With 6 bases clipped from V and 3 bases from J, the junction kept 6 bases outside the gene matches. The CDR3 is 14 residues long. CDR3 in DNA: TGTGCCAGCAGCGTAGCGGGGGACAACTACGAGCAGTACTTC. This encodes CASSVAGDNYEQYF.

The V gene is TRBV7-6, the J gene TRBJ2-2; 12 bases line up with TRBD2. CDR3 size: 19 residues. Germline lookup yields CDR1 SGHVS and CDR2 FNYEAQ. Trimming removed 2 bases from V and 3 bases from J; junction bases left unmatched: 10. As DNA, the CDR3 is TGTGCCAGCAGCTTAAACCCCCCGGGGACTAGCGGGTACACCGGGGAGCTGTTTTTT. Protein: CASSLNPPGTSGYTGELFF.

V is TRBV28 and J is TRBJ2-3, with 10 positions matching TRBD2. The J segment lost 2 bases and the V segment lost 1 base, leaving 6 bases of the junction unmatched. Per germline, CDR1 MDHEN and CDR2 SYDVKM. The CDR3 spans 17 residues. DNA for the CDR3: TGTGCCAGCAGTTTATCCCCCCTAGCGGGAGTCACAGATACGCAGTATTTT. Residues: CASSLSPLAGVTDTQYF.

This chain uses TRBV6-5 with TRBJ1-5; D is unclear. V dropped 3 bases and J dropped 4 bases, with 10 bases sitting between them. The CDR3 extends over 14 amino acids. The germline V gene encodes CDR1 MNHEY and CDR2 SVGAGI. Here the CDR3 DNA reads TGTGCCAGCAGTTATTCCGGGAGAAATCAGCCCCAGCATTTT. This translates into CASSYSGRNQPQHF.

The chain links TRBV6-4 to TRBJ1-2; 7 nucleotides match TRBD1. The CDR3 totals 17 residues. Unmatched junction bases numbered 12, after V lost 0 bases and J lost 5 bases. Germline-derived CDR1 and CDR2 are MRHNA and SNTAGT. The CDR3 sequence: CASSDSDLPGGGYGYTF. CDR3 nucleotides: TGTGCCAGCAGTGACTCGGATCTGCCAGGGGGAGGATATGGCTACACCTTC.

This chain links TRBV6-5 with TRBJ1-1, with D maybe TRBD1 (6 bases). The length of the CDR3 is 13 residues. Deletions cut 11 bases from V and 5 bases from J, with 18 bases between. CDR1 is MNHEY, CDR2 SVGAGI, per germline. The CDR3 sequence: CAVNRAQGTEAFF. The CDR3 DNA follows: TGTGCCGTAAACAGGGCCCAGGGTACTGAAGCTTTCTTT.

The genes are TRBV9 and TRBJ2-1; 10 nucleotides line up with TRBD2. The CDR3 runs to 16 residues. Trimming removed 0 bases from V and 3 bases from J; junction bases left unmatched: 3. Germline CDR1 reads SGDLS; CDR2 reads YYNGEE. The DNA for the CDR3 is TGTGCCAGCAGCGTAGCTACTAGCGGGATCTACAATGAGCAGTTCTTC. It yields the protein CASSVATSGIYNEQFF.

The chain recombines TRBV30 with TRBJ1-3, with D perhaps TRBD1 (5 bases). Looked up from germline, CDR1 is GTSNPN and CDR2 is SVGIG (reference sequence). This CDR3 spans 14 amino acids. The germline V and J ends were trimmed by 4 bases and 4 bases, with 14 bases remaining between them. CDR3 loop: CAWKLTWGGNTIYF. CDR3 nucleotide sequence: TGTGCCTGGAAACTTACCTGGGGCGGAAACACCATATATTTT.

Ten or more counts support this clone. This sequence joins TRBV10-3 and TRBJ2-2; possible D gene TRBD1, 6 bases. The CDR3 extends over 16 amino acids. Trimming shortened V by 4 bases and J by 3 bases, and 15 bases separated the two germline ends. CDR1 is ENHRY and CDR2 is SYGVKD in the germline V gene. CDR3 sequence (DNA): TGTGCCATCAGTGTGACAGGCGTGTGGGACACCGGGGAGCTGTTTTTT. Amino acid sequence: CAISVTGVWDTGELFF.

This chain links TRBV5-1 with TRBJ1-6; D perhaps matches TRBD1 (6 bases). The germline CDR1 and CDR2 sequences are SGHRS and YFSETQ. This CDR3 comprises 18 residues. The V and J ends lost 0 bases and 9 bases respectively, with 22 bases between them. The CDR3 region has the DNA TGCGCCAGCAGCTTGGAGCCCCCTAGCCAGGGGTTGGCTTCACCCCTCCACTTT. This encodes CASSLEPPSQGLASPLHF.

CDR3 residues: CASSSTSRGYEQYF. DNA for the CDR3: TGTGCCAGCAGCTCTACTAGCCGTGGCTACGAGCAGTACTTC. The chain recombines TRBV7-2 with TRBJ2-7; the D gene is possibly TRBD2 (6 bases). V shed 4 bases and J shed 3 bases, with 13 bases lying between them. Germline V gene data show CDR1 as SGHTA and CDR2 as FQGNSA. CDR3 length equals 14 residues.

About this clone itself: Within the sample, other DNA sequences also encode this same CDR3. The V and J genes are TRBV30 and TRBJ1-3, with 7 bases that match TRBD1. Unmatched junction bases numbered 9, after V lost 3 bases and J lost 4 bases. The germline V gene has CDR1 GTSNPN and CDR2 SVGIG (reference sequence). This CDR3 is 15 amino acids long. In DNA, the CDR3 is TGTGCCTGGAGCAGGGACAGCAACTCCGGAAACACCATATATTTT. Its translation: CAWSRDSNSGNTIYF.

V and J are TRBV5-1 and TRBJ2-7, with D tentatively TRBD2 (6 bases). This CDR3 has 14 amino acids. Germline lookup yields CDR1 SGHRS and CDR2 YFSETQ. The V end was cut by 3 bases, the J end by 2 bases, with 12 bases between. CDR3 sequence reads: CASSSTGEAYEQYF. The CDR3 nucleotides read TGCGCCAGCAGCTCGACGGGGGAGGCCTACGAGCAGTACTTC.

The chain links TRBV11-2 to TRBJ1-2; 8 nucleotides align to TRBD1. This CDR3 spans 15 amino acids. V gave up 0 bases and J gave up 2 bases; unmatched junction bases: 2. Germline loops: CDR1 SGHAT, CDR2 FQNNGV. The CDR3 nucleotides read TGTGCCAGCAGCTTAGAGCAGGGGGCGAACTATGGCTACACCTTC. Protein product: CASSLEQGANYGYTF.

In its sample, this clone was seen once. The CDR3 is CASSTPGQHNEKLFF. CDR3 DNA: TGTGCCAGCAGTACACCGGGACAGCATAATGAAAAACTGTTTTTT. This chain connects TRBV27 to TRBJ1-4; TRBD1 agrees at 7 bases. The CDR3 has 15 amino acids. The junction had 7 bases not matched to a gene; V was cut back by 5 bases and J by 4 bases. CDR1 is MNHEY, CDR2 SMNVEV, per germline (reference sequence).

This clone was recorded a few times. The chain employs TRBV10-1 and TRBJ2-3; D is perhaps TRBD1 (5 bases). Trimming shortened V by 0 bases and J by 0 bases, and 7 bases separated the two germline ends. There are 15 residues in the CDR3. Per germline, CDR1 WNHNN and CDR2 SYGVQD (reference sequence). The CDR3 nucleotides read TGCGCCAGCAGTGAGTCGTGGGGCAGCACAGATACGCAGTATTTT. It specifies CASSESWGSTDTQYF.

In this sample, this clone turned up a few times. The chain links TRBV11-2 to TRBJ1-2; TRBD1 matches at 7 bases. CDR1 is SGHAT and CDR2 is FQNNGV in the germline V gene. The CDR3 length is 15 residues. V trimming: 0 bases; J trimming: 7 bases; junction bases outside the gene matches: 8. The CDR3 reads CASSLDVRGRVGYTF. As DNA, the CDR3 is TGTGCCAGCAGCTTAGATGTTAGGGGGCGGGTTGGCTACACCTTC. Variable domain in full (rest from reference TRBV11-2 and TRBJ1-2): EAGVAQSPRYKIIEKRQSVAFWCNPISGHATLYWYQQILGQGPKLLIQFQNNGVVDDSQLPKDRFSAERLKGVDSTLKIQPAKLEDSAVYLCASSLDVRGRVGYTFGSGTRLTVV.

In its sample, this clone was seen a few times. Here the CDR3 DNA reads TGTGCCAGCAGCTGGGCCCCCACCTCTGGAAACACCATATATTTT. Protein: CASSWAPTSGNTIYF. This chain links TRBV6-6 with TRBJ1-3; no clear D. Germline V gene lookup returns CDR1 MNHNY and CDR2 SVGAGI (reference sequence). There are 15 residues in the CDR3. The V end lost 6 bases, the J end lost 0 bases, and 12 bases lay between the germline ends.

V and J are TRBV28 and TRBJ1-2, with D unresolved. CDR1 is MDHEN and CDR2 is SYDVKM in the germline V gene. The V and J ends lost 7 bases and 2 bases respectively, with 5 bases between them. This CDR3 comprises 11 residues. The CDR3 sequence is CASMGNYGYTF. The CDR3 nucleotides are TGTGCCAGCATGGGCAACTATGGCTACACCTTC.

This chain uses TRBV7-9 with TRBJ2-5, with 12 nucleotides matching TRBD2. The germline V gene has CDR1 SEHNR and CDR2 FQNEAQ (reference sequence). The CDR3 extends over 15 amino acids. The trim removed 4 bases at V and 1 base at J, leaving 1 base unmatched. CDR3 bases: TGTGCCAGCAGCTCTAGCGGGAGGGCCCAAGAGACCCAGTACTTC. Translating it yields CASSSSGRAQETQYF.

This chain joins TRBV13 and TRBJ2-1, with 11 bases lining up with TRBD1. The germline CDR1 and CDR2 sequences are PRHDT and FYEKMQ (reference sequence). The CDR3 runs 15 residues. V gave up 5 bases and J gave up 5 bases; unmatched junction bases: 5. CDR3 amino acids: CASSLRGQGDNEQFF. The CDR3 DNA follows: TGTGCCAGCAGCCTGAGGGGACAGGGGGACAATGAGCAGTTCTTC.

The chain employs TRBV6-1 and TRBJ1-5, with TRBD1 identical over 7 bases. Unmatched junction bases numbered 11, after V lost 3 bases and J lost 6 bases. The germline gives CDR1 MNHNS, CDR2 SASEGT. The CDR3 is 16 residues long. This chain's CDR3 is CASSDRDRALGQPQHF. The DNA for the CDR3 is TGTGCCAGCAGTGACCGAGACAGGGCCTTAGGTCAGCCCCAGCATTTT.